Below are 27 T cell receptor beta chains sequenced from a single sample in a study of blood T cell repertoires in COVID-19. Generated by immunoSEQ multiplex PCR, the TCRdb table keeps only in-frame clones and is missing some. The sample has 300,000 to 350,000 clones; about nine tenths are singletons. The specimen sequenced was peripheral blood. These TCRs come from a woman aged 45-65 years with COVID-19, enrolled during active disease.

The chain combines TRBV18 with TRBJ1-4; D uncertain. The CDR3 sequence is 11 residues long. V lost 6 bases and J 11 bases, leaving 10 bases between the germline ends. Germline assignment: CDR1 KGHSH and CDR2 LQKENI. CDR3 sequence: CASSSTGKLFF. As DNA, the CDR3 is TGTGCCAGCTCTTCGACGGGGAAACTGTTTTTT.

The rearrangement joins TRBV7-9 to TRBJ2-3, with TRBD1 matching 7 bases. V trimming: 10 bases; J trimming: 3 bases; junction bases outside the gene matches: 16. From germline, CDR1 is SEHNR and CDR2 FQNEAQ (reference sequence). CDR3 length: 16 amino acids. The CDR3 region has the DNA TGTGCCATCCGACCGAAACAGGGGATGTCGACAGATACGCAGTATTTT. Its protein product is CAIRPKQGMSTDTQYF.

The CDR3 is CASSLFPGRQKVQYF. Here the CDR3 DNA reads TGTGCCAGCAGTTTATTCCCAGGGCGGCAAAAGGTTCAGTACTTC. J is TRBJ2-4 and V is TRBV28; a possible D gene is TRBD1 (5 bases). Germline loops: CDR1 MDHEN, CDR2 SYDVKM. Trimming stripped 1 base from V and 11 bases from J, with 18 bases between. This CDR3 is 15 amino acids long. Variable domain in full (rest from reference TRBV28 and TRBJ2-4): DVKVTQSSRYLVKRTGEKVFLECVQDMDHENMFWYRQDPGLGLRLIYFSYDVKMKEKGDIPEGYSVSREKKERFSLILESASTNQTSMYLCASSLFPGRQKVQYFGAGTRLSVL.

This chain uses TRBV24-1 with TRBJ2-2; 9 bases agree with TRBD2. V was clipped by 3 bases and J by 0 bases; unmatched bases: 10. The CDR3 is made up of 19 amino acids. CDR1 and CDR2 from the germline V gene are KGHDR and SFDVKD. This CDR3 is CATSDPPGLARANTGELFF. In DNA form, the CDR3 reads TGTGCCACCAGTGATCCGCCGGGACTAGCCCGCGCGAACACCGGGGAGCTGTTTTTT.

The chain employs TRBV30 and TRBJ2-1, with D maybe TRBD2 (6 bases). The CDR3 loop spans 13 amino acids. Trimming cost V 2 bases and J 3 bases, with 8 bases left between them. From germline, CDR1 is GTSNPN and CDR2 SVGIG (reference sequence). CDR3 in DNA: TGTGCCTGGAGTCAGGGAGGCTACAATGAGCAGTTCTTC. It encodes CAWSQGGYNEQFF. Together with reference TRBV30 and TRBJ2-1, the CDR3 gives the full variable domain: SQTIHQWPATLVQPVGSPLSLECTVEGTSNPNLYWYRQAAGRGLQLLFYSVGIGQISSEVPQNLSASRPQDRQFILSSKKLLLSDSGFYLCAWSQGGYNEQFFGPGTRLTVL.

The rearrangement joins TRBV6-5 to TRBJ2-2, with 9 bases matching TRBD2. V was clipped by 7 bases and J by 1 base; unmatched bases: 4. This CDR3 contains 15 residues. Per germline, CDR1 MNHEY and CDR2 SVGAGI. The CDR3: CASIRTSVNTGELFF. CDR3 bases: TGTGCCAGCATAAGGACTAGCGTGAACACCGGGGAGCTGTTTTTT.

This chain connects TRBV3-1 (or the pseudogene TRBV3-2) to TRBJ1-2; TRBD1 might be the D (5 bases). CDR3 length equals 14 residues. V lost 0 bases and J 7 bases, leaving 12 bases between the germline ends. Per the germline V gene, CDR1 is LGHDT and CDR2 is YNNKEL (reference sequence). The CDR3 sequence: CASSQDAGGGGYTF. CDR3 in DNA: TGTGCCAGCAGCCAAGATGCCGGGGGAGGTGGCTACACCTTC.

This chain links TRBV28 with TRBJ1-3, with 9 bases that match TRBD1. The CDR3 runs 16 residues. Germline V gene lookup returns CDR1 MDHEN and CDR2 SYDVKM. V was pared by 6 bases and J by 4 bases, with 10 bases of the junction left unmatched. This CDR3 is CASSALGTGKGNTIYF. The DNA of the CDR3 is TGTGCCAGCAGCGCACTGGGGACAGGGAAAGGAAACACCATATATTTT.

The V gene is TRBV9, the J gene TRBJ1-4; D is unresolved. In germline, CDR1 is SGDLS, CDR2 YYNGEE. The ends were cut back, 0 bases at V and 1 base at J, with 19 bases in the middle. This CDR3 contains 19 residues. The CDR3: CASSVGATGSRVTNEKLFF. Here the CDR3 DNA reads TGTGCCAGCAGCGTAGGGGCGACGGGGTCTCGAGTAACTAATGAAAAACTGTTTTTT. Supplemented by reference TRBV9 and TRBJ1-4, the full variable domain reads DSGVTQTPKHLITATGQRVTLRCSPRSGDLSVYWYQQSLDQGLQFLIQYYNGEERAKGNILERFSAQQFPDLHSELNLSSLELGDSALYFCASSVGATGSRVTNEKLFFGSGTQLSVL.

The chain joins TRBV7-2 to TRBJ2-5, with 10 bases aligning to TRBD2. V lost 6 bases, J lost 5 bases, and 6 bases stayed unmatched. The length of the CDR3 is 14 residues. Germline V gene data show CDR1 as SGHTA and CDR2 as FQGNSA. The CDR3 region is CASSIAGGRETQYF. CDR3 bases: TGTGCCAGCAGTATAGCGGGAGGAAGGGAGACCCAGTACTTC.

This clone was seen once. The V and J genes are TRBV9 and TRBJ2-1, with TRBD2 identical over 14 bases. Germline loops: CDR1 SGDLS, CDR2 YYNGEE. This CDR3 spans 19 amino acids. The J segment lost 3 bases and the V segment lost 0 bases, leaving 8 bases of the junction unmatched. The CDR3 DNA sequence: TGTGCCAGCAGCGTAGTAGGGACTAGCGGGAGCAGTATCTACAATGAGCAGTTCTTC. It encodes CASSVVGTSGSSIYNEQFF. Complete variable domain (other parts from reference TRBV9 and TRBJ2-1): DSGVTQTPKHLITATGQRVTLRCSPRSGDLSVYWYQQSLDQGLQFLIQYYNGEERAKGNILERFSAQQFPDLHSELNLSSLELGDSALYFCASSVVGTSGSSIYNEQFFGPGTRLTVL.

This clone showed up just once. The V gene is TRBV30, the J gene TRBJ1-6, with a weak D call TRBD1 (6 bases). There are 14 residues in the CDR3. Trimming shortened V by 3 bases and J by 7 bases, and 13 bases separated the two germline ends. The germline CDR1 and CDR2 sequences are GTSNPN and SVGIG (reference sequence). The CDR3 coding sequence is TGTGCCTGGAGAGAAACAGGGCCAAATTCACCCCTCCACTTT. It specifies CAWRETGPNSPLHF. Based on the CDR3 plus reference TRBV30 and TRBJ1-6, the full variable domain is SQTIHQWPATLVQPVGSPLSLECTVEGTSNPNLYWYRQAAGRGLQLLFYSVGIGQISSEVPQNLSASRPQDRQFILSSKKLLLSDSGFYLCAWRETGPNSPLHFGNGTRLTVT.

This sequence joins TRBV5-5 and TRBJ1-5, with 7 bases identical to TRBD1. From germline, CDR1 is SGHKS and CDR2 YYEKEE (reference sequence). V shed 4 bases, J shed 3 bases, and the junction held 7 bases outside the gene matches. The CDR3 length is 15 residues. The CDR3 DNA follows: TGTGCCAGCAGCGGACCGGGACAGAACAATCAGCCCCAGCATTTT. Translating gives CASSGPGQNNQPQHF.

The V call is TRBV29-1, the J call TRBJ1-4; no clear D. Germline V lookup: CDR1 SQVTM, CDR2 ANQGSEA. The CDR3 contains 13 residues. Trimming took 4 bases from V and 1 from J, leaving 7 bases between them. The CDR3 DNA is TGCAGCGTTGTCCCGCGAACTAATGAAAAACTGTTTTTT. Translated, it gives CSVVPRTNEKLFF. Full variable domain (rest looked up from reference TRBV29-1 and TRBJ1-4): SAVISQKPSRDICQRGTSLTIQCQVDSQVTMMFWYRQQPGQSLTLIATANQGSEATYESGFVIDKFPISRPNLTFSTLTVSNMSPEDSSIYLCSVVPRTNEKLFFGSGTQLSVL.

This chain connects TRBV5-4 to TRBJ2-3, with 7 bases lining up with TRBD2. This CDR3 has 15 amino acids. V lost 5 bases and J lost 2; bases outside the gene matches: 8. Germline assignment: CDR1 SGHNT and CDR2 YYREEE (reference sequence). CDR3 in amino acids: CASSPKAGHTDTQYF. CDR3 sequence (DNA): TGTGCCAGCAGTCCAAAAGCGGGGCACACAGATACGCAGTATTTT.

The chain couples TRBV19 to TRBJ2-7; 7 bases agree with TRBD1. This CDR3 comprises 15 residues. Per germline, CDR1 LNHDA and CDR2 SQIVND (reference sequence). V gave up 1 base and J gave up 1 base; unmatched junction bases: 4. CDR3 in DNA: TGTGCCAGTAGTATAGCCCCAGGGGGATCCTACGAGCAGTACTTC. It yields the protein CASSIAPGGSYEQYF.

The chain uses TRBV18 and TRBJ2-3; 9 nucleotides line up with TRBD1. Trimming took 4 bases from V and 6 from J; bases not matched to a gene: 5. The CDR3 is made up of 14 amino acids. CDR1 and CDR2 (germline): KGHSH, LQKENI. CDR3: CASSLDRGGDTQYF. DNA for the CDR3: TGTGCCAGCTCACTGGACAGGGGAGGGGATACGCAGTATTTT. Full variable domain (outside the CDR3, taken from reference TRBV18 and TRBJ2-3): NAGVMQNPRHLVRRRGQEARLRCSPMKGHSHVYWYRQLPEEGLKFMVYLQKENIIDESGMPKERFSAEFPKEGPSILRIQQVVRGDSAAYFCASSLDRGGDTQYFGPGTRLTVL.

The rearrangement joins TRBV24-1 to TRBJ2-7; D may be TRBD2 (6 bases). CDR3 length equals 16 residues. Germline V CDR1 and CDR2: KGHDR, SFDVKD. Trimming stripped 9 bases from V and 5 bases from J, with 25 bases between. The CDR3, as DNA: TGTGCCACCCGAAGGAACGGGGTAGCCCCGGGGGACGAGCAGTACTTC. Encoded protein: CATRRNGVAPGDEQYF.

The chain combines TRBV16 with TRBJ2-1; the match to TRBD1 covers 7 bases. V shed 4 bases, J shed 1 base, and the junction held 4 bases outside the gene matches. Germline loops: CDR1 KGHSY, CDR2 FQNENV. This CDR3 has 15 amino acids. This chain's CDR3 is CASSPTGFSYNEQFF. CDR3 in DNA: TGTGCCAGCAGCCCGACAGGGTTTTCCTACAATGAGCAGTTCTTC.

This clone was seen a handful of times. This chain uses TRBV27 with TRBJ1-1; the match to TRBD1 covers 8 bases. Germline CDR1 is MNHEY and CDR2 is SMNVEV (reference sequence). The CDR3 extends over 16 amino acids. J gave up 2 bases and V 5 bases, and 10 bases lay outside the gene matches. The CDR3: CASSPRWTGKNTEAFF. The CDR3 bases are TGTGCCAGCAGTCCACGTTGGACAGGGAAAAACACTGAAGCTTTCTTT.

The rearrangement uses TRBV11-2 and TRBJ2-5; 15 bases are a match to TRBD2. The CDR3 extends over 16 amino acids. Germline trimming cut 4 bases from V and 2 bases from J; bases unmatched to any gene: 2. The germline V gene has CDR1 SGHAT and CDR2 FQNNGV. CDR3 amino acids: CASSSGLAGGQETQYF. The CDR3 DNA sequence: TGTGCCAGCAGCTCGGGACTAGCGGGGGGTCAAGAGACCCAGTACTTC.

This chain joins TRBV19 and TRBJ2-6; 7 nucleotides agree with TRBD1. The CDR3 totals 18 residues. Looked up from germline, CDR1 is LNHDA and CDR2 is SQIVND (reference sequence). Germline trimming cut 8 bases from V and 0 bases from J; bases unmatched to any gene: 13. The CDR3, as DNA: TGTGCCAGTGGCCCCCGACAGGGCGAAATCTCTGGGGCCAACGTCCTGACTTTC. It codes for CASGPRQGEISGANVLTF. Full variable domain (rest looked up from reference TRBV19 and TRBJ2-6): DGGITQSPKYLFRKEGQNVTLSCEQNLNHDAMYWYRQDPGQGLRLIYYSQIVNDFQKGDIAEGYSVSREKKESFPLTVTSAQKNPTAFYLCASGPRQGEISGANVLTFGAGSRLTVL.

The V gene is TRBV4-1, the J gene TRBJ2-1, with 10 nucleotides matching TRBD2. Germline CDR1 MGHRA, CDR2 YSYEKL. Trimming at V came to 5 bases and at J to 8 bases, leaving 9 bases not matched to a gene. This CDR3 spans 15 amino acids. This chain's CDR3 is CASSFLAGERDEQFF. The CDR3 DNA is TGCGCCAGCAGCTTTCTAGCGGGAGAGCGGGATGAGCAGTTCTTC.

This clone appeared once. The genes are TRBV27 and TRBJ1-2, with TRBD1 matching over 11 bases. V was pared by 0 bases and J by 8 bases, with 11 bases of the junction left unmatched. This CDR3 contains 17 residues. Germline CDR1 reads MNHEY; CDR2 reads SMNVEV (reference sequence). The CDR3 sequence: CASSLSRTGGYRRGYTF. The DNA of the CDR3 is TGTGCCAGCAGTTTATCACGGACAGGGGGCTATAGGCGGGGCTACACCTTC.

This rearrangement joins TRBV11-2 to TRBJ2-2; 12 positions agree with TRBD1. After removal of 1 base from V and 7 bases from J, the junction contained 10 bases not matched to a gene. The CDR3 totals 18 residues. Germline CDR1 reads SGHAT; CDR2 reads FQNNGV. The CDR3 here is CASSLGHRDRGLDGELFF. The CDR3 nucleotides read TGTGCCAGCAGCTTAGGCCACCGGGACAGGGGGCTAGACGGGGAGCTGTTTTTT.

The V call is TRBV5-4, the J call TRBJ2-1; TRBD2 aligns across 9 bases. This CDR3 has 15 residues. CDR1 is SGHNT, CDR2 YYREEE, per germline (reference sequence). Trimming removed 1 base from V and 7 bases from J; junction bases left unmatched: 6. In DNA form, the CDR3 reads TGTGCCAGCAGCTTGTTTGCGGGGGGGACGAATGAGCAGTTCTTC. Its translation is CASSLFAGGTNEQFF. The whole variable domain, filled in from reference TRBV5-4 and TRBJ2-1, reads ETGVTQSPTHLIKTRGQQVTLRCSSQSGHNTVSWYQQALGQGPQFIFQYYREEENGRGNFPPRFSGLQFPNYSSELNVNALELDDSALYLCASSLFAGGTNEQFFGPGTRLTVL.

The chain couples TRBV14 to TRBJ2-3, with TRBD1 matching over 11 bases. CDR3 length: 16 amino acids. J was trimmed by 5 bases and V by 4 bases; bases with no gene match: 8. Germline V CDR1 and CDR2: SGHDN, FVKESK. CDR3 in amino acids: CASSRQPGQGVDTQYF. CDR3 nucleotides: TGTGCCAGCAGCCGACAACCGGGACAGGGGGTAGATACGCAGTATTTT. Complete variable domain (other parts from reference TRBV14 and TRBJ2-3): EAGVTQFPSHSVIEKGQTVTLRCDPISGHDNLYWYRRVMGKEIKFLLHFVKESKQDESGMPNNRFLAERTGGTYSTLKVQPAELEDSGVYFCASSRQPGQGVDTQYFGPGTRLTVL.